The rows below give T cell receptor beta chains drawn from one sample of a study of metastatic and nonmetastatic thyroid tumors. TCRdb recomputed clones from the PCR reads via MiXCR. The sample consists of 13,000 or so clones, 25% to 30% of them appearing once. Material: blood. These receptors were collected from a female donor with papillary thyroid cancer or a benign thyroid nodule (not recorded which). Some clones in this sample may be carry-over from other donors' samples. CDR3s include the opening cysteine and the closing phenylalanine or tryptophan. The D gene is left open where the match is weak. Rows give clone size only sometimes, using once, few, many, or a class for an expanded clone.

v_call	j_call	clone_size	d_call	cdr3_aa	cdr3_nt
TRBV12-3/TRBV12-4	TRBJ2-7	few	NA	CASSLAQGHEQYF	TGTGCCAGCAGTTTAGCGCAAGGGCACGAGCAGTACTTC
TRBV4-1	TRBJ1-3	many	NA	CASSQKETVSGNTIYF	TGCGCCAGCAGCCAAAAGGAGACGGTCTCTGGAAACACCATATATTTT
TRBV15	TRBJ1-2	medium-sized	NA	CATSRVGAGYGGYTF	TGTGCCACCAGCAGAGTAGGGGCAGGGTATGGTGGCTACACCTTC
TRBV4-3	TRBJ2-3	NA	NA	CASSPGQNTDTQYF	TGCGCCAGCAGCCCCGGACAGAACACAGATACGCAGTATTTT
TRBV29-1	TRBJ2-7	many	TRBD2	CSGTLAGVGEQYF	TGCAGCGGGACGCTAGCGGGGGTCGGCGAGCAGTACTTC
TRBV5-1	TRBJ1-1	NA	NA	CSSSSQGPANTEAFF	TGCTCCAGCAGCTCGCAAGGCCCCGCCAACACTGAAGCTTTCTTT
TRBV20-1	TRBJ2-4	NA	NA	CSARVASRKRRKIQYF	TGCAGTGCTAGAGTGGCTAGCCGGAAACGGAGAAAGATTCAGTACTTC
TRBV20-1	TRBJ1-1	medium-sized	NA	CSARSPGGGGQKAFF	TGCAGTGCTAGGAGTCCGGGGGGCGGGGGCCAAAAAGCTTTCTTT
TRBV7-2	TRBJ1-2	NA	NA	CASSPSGAVYGYTF	TGTGCCAGCAGCCCCTCAGGGGCAGTCTATGGCTACACCTTC
TRBV20-1	TRBJ2-7	medium-sized	NA	CSARDLGRSYEQYF	TGCAGTGCTAGAGATTTAGGCCGTTCCTACGAGCAGTACTTC
TRBV6-2/TRBV6-3	TRBJ2-7	medium-sized	NA	CASSALRGEQYF	TGTGCCAGCAGTGCCCTCAGAGGGGAGCAGTACTTC
TRBV6-1	TRBJ2-5	NA	NA	CASSEALSGGQETQYF	TGTGCCAGCAGTGAAGCGCTTAGCGGAGGACAAGAGACCCAGTACTTC